The entry that follows covers one TCR beta chain sequence. The data were produced by immunoSEQ multiplex PCR, yet TCRdb's version contains in-frame clones alone and is incomplete. The sample holds tens of thousands of clones, 94% seen once. The sample comes from a study of T cell changes during pregnancy in multiple sclerosis. The material sequenced was peripheral blood, taken after pregnancy. The sequence was obtained from a female donor in good health, enrolled as a control in a pregnancy study.

This CDR3 reads CASSLSGTGYHEQYF. The CDR3 bases are TGTGCCAGCAGTTTATCCGGGACAGGGTACCACGAGCAGTACTTC. The chain has TRBV27 and TRBJ2-7; the match to TRBD1 covers 9 bases. This CDR3 has 15 residues. The V gene end was trimmed by 0 bases and the J gene end by 5 bases; junction bases not matched to a gene: 5. The germline CDR1 and CDR2 sequences are MNHEY and SMNVEV (reference sequence).